This T cell receptor beta chain was recovered during a study of CD8 T cells in ankylosing spondylitis. This clonotype was seen more than once but under ten times. Its antigen remains unidentified. Study-wide points: A TCR beta motif made of 7 to 9 highly homologous variants seemed typical of ankylosing spondylitis blood.

Trimming shortened V by 3 bases and J by 2 bases, and 11 bases separated the two germline ends. The CDR3 is made up of 15 amino acids. Germline CDR1 reads MNHNS; CDR2 reads SASEGT. 5'-RACE, quantitative and with molecular barcodes, yielded the TCR beta libraries. Each CDR3 protein gets one entry after TCRdb re-called the 5' RACE reads with MiXCR. Of under 450,000 distinct CDR3 sequences listed, about a sixth are singletons. The V gene is TRBV6-1, the J gene TRBJ2-4; a weak D match, TRBD1 (6 bases). The clonotype originates from a male donor with ankylosing spondylitis. Sequenced sample: blood, either unsorted or a sorted T cell fraction (not recorded which). The CDR3 nucleotides are TGTGCCAGCAGTGATTGGGGGCAGACCAAAAACATTCAGTACTTC. Residues: CASSDWGQTKNIQYF.